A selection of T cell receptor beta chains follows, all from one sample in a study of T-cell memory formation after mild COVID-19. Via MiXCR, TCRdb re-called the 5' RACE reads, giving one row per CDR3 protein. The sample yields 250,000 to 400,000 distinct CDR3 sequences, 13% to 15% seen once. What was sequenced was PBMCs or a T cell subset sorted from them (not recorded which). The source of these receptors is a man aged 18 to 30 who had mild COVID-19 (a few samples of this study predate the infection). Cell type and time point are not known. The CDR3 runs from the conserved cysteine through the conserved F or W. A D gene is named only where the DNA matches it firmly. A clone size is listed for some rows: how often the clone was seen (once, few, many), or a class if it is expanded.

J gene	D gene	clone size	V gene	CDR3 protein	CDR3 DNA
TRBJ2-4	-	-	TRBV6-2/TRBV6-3	CASSLRLGKNIQYF	TGTGCCAGCAGCCTCAGGTTAGGCAAAAACATTCAGTACTTC
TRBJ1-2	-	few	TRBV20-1	CSASPGRNYGYTF	TGCAGTGCTAGTCCAGGGAGGAACTATGGCTACACCTTC
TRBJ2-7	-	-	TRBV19	CASSDSPGAYYEQYF	TGTGCCAGTAGTGACTCGCCAGGGGCATACTACGAGCAGTACTTC
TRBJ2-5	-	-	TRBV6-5	CASSYGAVQETQYF	TGTGCCAGCAGTTACGGAGCAGTCCAAGAGACCCAGTACTTC
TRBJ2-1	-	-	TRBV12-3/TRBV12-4	CASRDLAGLFF	TGTGCCAGCAGGGACCTGGCTGGGCTGTTCTTC
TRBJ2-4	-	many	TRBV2	CASRDTFAKNIQYF	TGTGCCAGCAGGGACACCTTCGCCAAAAACATTCAGTACTTC
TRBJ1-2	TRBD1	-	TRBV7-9	CASSSYHLGGQGDGYTF	TGTGCCAGCAGCTCCTACCACCTCGGCGGGCAGGGGGATGGCTACACCTTC
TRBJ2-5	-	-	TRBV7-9	CASSLGWGLETQYF	TGTGCCAGCAGCCTTGGGTGGGGACTCGAGACCCAGTACTTC
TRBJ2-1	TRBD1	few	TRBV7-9	CASSTRQGERSYNEQFF	TGTGCCAGCAGCACCCGCCAGGGGGAACGGTCCTACAATGAGCAGTTCTTC
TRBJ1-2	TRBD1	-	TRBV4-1	CASSKGGQGGNGYTF	TGCGCCAGCAGCAAAGGAGGACAGGGTGGTAATGGCTACACCTTC
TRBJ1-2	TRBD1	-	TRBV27	CASTAVTGGRGYTF	TGTGCCAGCACCGCCGTGACAGGGGGCAGAGGCTACACCTTC
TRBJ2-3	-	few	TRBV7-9	CASSLSRGPLGDTQYF	TGTGCCAGCAGCTTGTCCCGGGGGCCGCTGGGTGATACGCAGTATTTT
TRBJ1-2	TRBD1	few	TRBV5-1	CASSSTGGQGARAYYGYTF	TGCGCCAGCAGCTCTACGGGAGGACAGGGGGCCCGAGCCTACTATGGCTACACCTTC
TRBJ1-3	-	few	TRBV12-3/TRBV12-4	CASSSRGSGNTIYF	TGTGCCAGCTCTTCGCGGGGTTCTGGAAACACCATATATTTT
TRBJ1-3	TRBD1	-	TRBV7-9	CASSLTGEGRNTIYF	TGTGCCAGCAGCCTTACAGGGGAAGGGCGAAACACCATATATTTT
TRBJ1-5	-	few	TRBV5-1	CASSWARGRGQPQHF	TGCGCCAGCAGTTGGGCGCGGGGAAGGGGCCAGCCCCAGCATTTT
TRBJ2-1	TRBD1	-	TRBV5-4	CASSAAGGSEQFF	TGTGCCAGCAGCGCGGCAGGGGGCTCTGAGCAGTTCTTC
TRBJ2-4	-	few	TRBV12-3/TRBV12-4	CASSTTPLAKNIQYF	TGTGCCAGCAGTACGACGCCACTAGCCAAAAACATTCAGTACTTC
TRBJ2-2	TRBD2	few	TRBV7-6	CASSPKLAGETNTGELFF	TGTGCCAGCAGCCCCAAACTAGCGGGGGAAACTAACACCGGGGAGCTGTTTTTT
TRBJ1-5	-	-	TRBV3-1	CASIVQPQHF	TGTGCCAGCATTGTTCAGCCCCAGCATTTT
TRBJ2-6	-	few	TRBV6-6	CASSPTPVSGANVLTF	TGTGCCAGCAGTCCCACGCCCGTCTCTGGGGCCAACGTCCTGACTTTC
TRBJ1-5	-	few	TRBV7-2	CASSLWQVSAQPQHF	TGTGCCAGCAGCTTATGGCAGGTCTCCGCTCAGCCCCAGCATTTT
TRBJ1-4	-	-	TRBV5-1	CASSLQGINEKLFF	TGCGCCAGCAGCCTCCAGGGTATTAATGAAAAACTGTTTTTT
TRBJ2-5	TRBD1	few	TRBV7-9	CASSLVGDSQETQYF	TGTGCCAGCAGCTTAGTAGGGGACAGCCAAGAGACCCAGTACTTC
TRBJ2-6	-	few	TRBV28	CATRRGSGANVLTF	TGTGCCACAAGGAGGGGCTCAGGGGCCAACGTCCTGACTTTC
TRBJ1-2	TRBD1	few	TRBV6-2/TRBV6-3	CASSAGGLYGYTF	TGTGCCAGCTCGGCAGGGGGCCTCTATGGCTACACCTTC
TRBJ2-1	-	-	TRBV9	CASSVEGVGNNEQFF	TGTGCCAGCAGCGTAGAGGGGGTCGGGAACAATGAGCAGTTCTTC
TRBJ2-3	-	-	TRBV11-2	CASSLKGGPADTQYF	TGTGCCAGCAGCTTAAAGGGGGGCCCGGCAGATACGCAGTATTTT
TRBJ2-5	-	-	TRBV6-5	CASSLTWTAQETQYF	TGTGCCAGCAGCCTCACCTGGACAGCACAAGAGACCCAGTACTTC
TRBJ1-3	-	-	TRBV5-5	CASSLHLATIYF	TGTGCCAGCAGCTTGCATTTGGCCACCATATATTTT
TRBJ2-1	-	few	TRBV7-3	CASSPTGPLDHEQFF	TGTGCCAGCAGCCCCACCGGGCCTCTCGACCATGAGCAGTTCTTC
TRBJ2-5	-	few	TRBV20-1	CSAISRDSVGETQYF	TGCAGTGCTATTTCGAGGGACTCGGTGGGAGAGACCCAGTACTTC
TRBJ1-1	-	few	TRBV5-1	CASSLRGIPVNTEAFF	TGCGCCAGCAGTTTACGGGGGATTCCAGTGAACACTGAAGCTTTCTTT
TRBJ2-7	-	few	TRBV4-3	CASSQGSPGPTYEQYF	TGCGCCAGCAGCCAAGGGTCTCCGGGACCTACCTACGAGCAGTACTTC
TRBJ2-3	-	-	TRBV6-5	CASSYSLGGLTDTQYF	TGTGCCAGCAGTTACTCCCTGGGGGGCCTCACAGATACGCAGTATTTT
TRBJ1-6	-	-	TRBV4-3	CASSQSPGSHNSPLHF	TGCGCCAGCAGCCAGTCTCCGGGCTCCCATAATTCACCCCTCCACTTT
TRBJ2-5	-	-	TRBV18	CASSPQGSGDGETQYF	TGTGCCAGCTCACCACAAGGATCAGGGGATGGTGAGACCCAGTACTTC
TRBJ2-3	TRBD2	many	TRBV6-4	CASSAGTSGPDTQYF	TGTGCCAGCAGTGCCGGGACTAGCGGGCCAGATACGCAGTATTTT
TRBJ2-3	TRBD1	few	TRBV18	CASSEYRGPDTQYF	TGTGCCAGCTCAGAATACAGGGGACCAGATACGCAGTATTTT
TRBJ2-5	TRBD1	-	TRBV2	CATRDSAISTQYF	TGTGCCACCCGGGACAGCGCGATATCGACCCAGTACTTC
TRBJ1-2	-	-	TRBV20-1	CSASPGRGVGGYTF	TGCAGTGCTTCCCCGGGGCGGGGGGTAGGCGGCTACACCTTC
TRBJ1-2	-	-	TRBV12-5	CASGLPAYGYTF	TGTGCTAGTGGTCTCCCGGCCTATGGCTACACCTTC
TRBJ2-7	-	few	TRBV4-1	CASSQGGSLAYEQYF	TGCGCCAGCAGCCAAGGAGGTTCCTTGGCCTACGAGCAGTACTTC
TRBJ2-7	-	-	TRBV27	CASGPYEQYF	TGTGCCAGCGGTCCCTACGAGCAGTACTTC
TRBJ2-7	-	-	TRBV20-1	CSARPTGTTHEQYF	TGCAGTGCTAGACCGACCGGGACAACCCACGAGCAGTACTTC
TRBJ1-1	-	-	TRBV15	CATSAVEGRTEAFF	TGTGCCACCAGCGCCGTGGAGGGTAGGACTGAAGCTTTCTTT
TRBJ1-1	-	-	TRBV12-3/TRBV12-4	CASSEELHTEAFF	TGTGCCAGCAGTGAAGAACTGCACACTGAAGCTTTCTTT
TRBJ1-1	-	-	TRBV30	CAWSVTLGTEAFF	TGTGCCTGGAGCGTAACCCTAGGCACTGAAGCTTTCTTT
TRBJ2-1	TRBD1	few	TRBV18	CASSPRTGDINEQFF	TGTGCCAGCTCACCTAGGACAGGGGATATCAATGAGCAGTTCTTC
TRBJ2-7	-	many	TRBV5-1	CASSLGPASDEQYF	TGCGCCAGCAGCTTGGGACCGGCTTCCGACGAGCAGTACTTC
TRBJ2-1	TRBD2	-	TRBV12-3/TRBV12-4	CASSPSGLAGMQQFF	TGTGCCAGCAGCCCATCGGGACTAGCGGGGATGCAGCAGTTCTTC
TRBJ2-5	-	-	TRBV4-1	CASSQVEGGRQETQYF	TGCGCCAGCAGCCAAGTCGAGGGGGGACGCCAAGAGACCCAGTACTTC